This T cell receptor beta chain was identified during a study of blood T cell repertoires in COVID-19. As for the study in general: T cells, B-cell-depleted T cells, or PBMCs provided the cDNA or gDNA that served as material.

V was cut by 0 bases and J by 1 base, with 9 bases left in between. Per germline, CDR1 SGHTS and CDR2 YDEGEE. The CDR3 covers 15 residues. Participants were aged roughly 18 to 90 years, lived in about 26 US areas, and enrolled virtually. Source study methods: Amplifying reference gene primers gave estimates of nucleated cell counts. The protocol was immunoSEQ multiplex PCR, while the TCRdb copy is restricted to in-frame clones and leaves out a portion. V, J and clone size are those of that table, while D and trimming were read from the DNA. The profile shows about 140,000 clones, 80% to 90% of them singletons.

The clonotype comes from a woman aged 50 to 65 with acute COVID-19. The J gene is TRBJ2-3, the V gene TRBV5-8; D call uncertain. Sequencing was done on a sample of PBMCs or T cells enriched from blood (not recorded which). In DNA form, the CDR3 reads TGTGCCAGCAGCTTGGGGCAGGCGCGCACAGATACGCAGTATTTT. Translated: CASSLGQARTDTQYF.